The 17 T cell receptor beta chains given below trace back to one sample, sequenced in a study of control samples from healthy donors and cancer patients. Assay used: immunoSEQ multiplex PCR; TCRdb lists only in-frame clones, some missing. The data contain more than 95,000 clones, over 75% of them singletons. The sample taken for sequencing was blood. These receptors were obtained from a young man in good health.

The chain links TRBV6-2 or TRBV6-3 to TRBJ2-1; 10 bases map to TRBD2. The CDR3 runs 18 residues. Trimming removed 2 bases from V and 0 bases from J; junction bases left unmatched: 7. In germline, CDR1 is MNHEY, CDR2 SVGEGT. The CDR3 DNA follows: TGTGCCAGCAGTTACGCCGGACTAGCGGAGAGCTCCTACAATGAGCAGTTCTTC. Amino acid sequence: CASSYAGLAESSYNEQFF.

The rearrangement uses TRBV12-3 or TRBV12-4 and TRBJ1-3; no definite D call. The CDR3 sequence is 11 residues long. The V and J ends lost 7 bases and 9 bases respectively, with 10 bases between them. The DNA of the CDR3 is TGTGCCAGCACCTTACGGCCCACCATATATTTT. Residues: CASTLRPTIYF.

The rearrangement links TRBV5-4 to TRBJ1-1; D is perhaps TRBD1 (5 bases). V gave up 4 bases and J gave up 1 base, with 11 bases separating them. CDR3 length: 14 residues. The V gene's germline CDR1 is SGHNT and CDR2 YYREEE (reference sequence). The CDR3 region has the DNA TGTGCCAGCAGCCCCGACAGACGGAACACTGAAGCTTTCTTT. This translates into CASSPDRRNTEAFF.

This clone has just a few counts. The chain uses TRBV3-1 (or the pseudogene TRBV3-2) and TRBJ1-2; TRBD1 matches at 9 bases. There are 16 residues in the CDR3. Germline assignment: CDR1 LGHDT and CDR2 YNNKEL (reference sequence). V lost 2 bases, J lost 4 bases, and 8 bases stayed unmatched. This CDR3 is CASSQSSGTGPYGYTF. The CDR3 nucleotides are TGTGCCAGCAGCCAATCCTCGGGGACAGGGCCCTATGGCTACACCTTC.

This sequence joins TRBV5-1 and TRBJ1-2, with D maybe TRBD1 (5 bases). Germline V gene data show CDR1 as SGHRS and CDR2 as YFSETQ. There are 12 residues in the CDR3. Trimming pared 4 bases from V and 5 bases from J, leaving 9 bases between. The CDR3, as DNA: TGCGCCAGCAGCCCCGCAGGGTATGGCTACACCTTC. Residues: CASSPAGYGYTF.

The gene calls are TRBV6-2 or TRBV6-3 and TRBJ1-1; D unclear. Trimming took off 5 bases at V and 1 base at J, with 11 bases between the two ends. The CDR3 runs 14 residues. Germline CDR1 and CDR2: MNHEY and SVGEGT. The CDR3 DNA follows: TGTGCCAGCAGTCCGATACTGAGGAACACTGAAGCTTTCTTT. Residues: CASSPILRNTEAFF.

Remarks on this clone: The junction shows a germline mismatch at one end, possibly a read error. The chain carries TRBV11-2 and TRBJ1-2; perhaps TRBD1 as D (6 bases). The CDR3 covers 13 residues. CDR1 is SGHAT, CDR2 FQNNGV, per germline. The CDR3 loop is CTSSLDRRGGYTF. In DNA form, the CDR3 reads TGTACCAGCAGCTTAGACAGGAGGGGTGGCTACACCTTC.

In its sample, this clone was seen once. The chain recombines TRBV4-1 with TRBJ2-1; D gene ambiguous. The CDR3 has 16 amino acids. Trimming removed 0 bases from V and 8 bases from J, with 17 bases in between. CDR1 is MGHRA, CDR2 YSYEKL, per germline. CDR3 in amino acids: CASSQDMASRVDEQFF. The DNA for the CDR3 is TGCGCCAGCAGCCAAGATATGGCTAGTAGGGTAGATGAGCAGTTCTTC.

The chain joins TRBV19 to TRBJ2-3; 9 nucleotides agree with TRBD2. V was pared by 3 bases and J by 0 bases, with 4 bases of the junction left unmatched. The CDR3 contains 16 residues. The germline V gene has CDR1 LNHDA and CDR2 SQIVND (reference sequence). DNA of the CDR3: TGTGCCAGTAGTATCCAACTAGCGGGTAGCACAGATACGCAGTATTTT. Residues: CASSIQLAGSTDTQYF.

The chain employs TRBV6-5 and TRBJ2-7; D perhaps matches TRBD1 (7 bases). V lost 8 bases to trimming and J lost 1 base, with 15 bases between them. This CDR3 spans 14 amino acids. CDR1 is MNHEY and CDR2 is SVGAGI in the germline V gene. CDR3 sequence (DNA): TGTGCCAGCGGCGGGACAGTAGCATCCTACGAGCAGTACTTC. It is translated as CASGGTVASYEQYF.

The rearrangement joins TRBV2 to TRBJ2-1; D ambiguous. The CDR3 spans 15 residues. Germline CDR1 SNHLY, CDR2 FYNNEI. Trimming removed 5 bases from V and 0 bases from J, with 11 bases in between. CDR3: CASSWMQSSYNEQFF. Here the CDR3 DNA reads TGTGCCAGCAGTTGGATGCAGAGCTCCTACAATGAGCAGTTCTTC.

The CDR3 region is CASSQEGLRTYTYNEQFF. For the CDR3, the DNA is TGTGCCAGCAGCCAAGAAGGTTTGCGGACTTATACCTACAATGAGCAGTTCTTC. This chain links TRBV14 with TRBJ2-1; possible D gene TRBD2, 5 bases. The CDR3 is 18 residues long. With 0 bases removed from V and 2 bases from J, the gap between germline ends came to 17 bases. Germline lookup yields CDR1 SGHDN and CDR2 FVKESK.

The chain combines TRBV6-4 with TRBJ1-1, with D unresolved. The V end was cut by 8 bases, the J end by 4 bases, with 14 bases between. The CDR3 has 13 amino acids. CDR1 MRHNA and CDR2 SNTAGT come from the germline V gene. The CDR3 protein is CASRVGQSTEAFF. The DNA for the CDR3 is TGTGCCAGCCGGGTAGGGCAGAGCACTGAAGCTTTCTTT.

V is TRBV5-4 and J is TRBJ2-7; 12 bases map to TRBD2. This CDR3 has 19 amino acids. The junction had 15 bases not matched to a gene; V was cut back by 0 bases and J by 5 bases. Germline V lookup: CDR1 SGHNT, CDR2 YYREEE (reference sequence). Written as DNA, the CDR3 is TGTGCCAGCAGCTTGGCCGGCCAGAAGACTAGCGGGAGTATGGACGAGCAGTACTTC. Translated: CASSLAGQKTSGSMDEQYF.

This chain uses TRBV20-1 with TRBJ1-2; D remains ambiguous. V was trimmed by 8 bases and J by 6 bases, leaving 7 bases between them. In germline, CDR1 is DFQATT, CDR2 SNEGSKA (reference sequence). There are 9 residues in the CDR3. The chain's CDR3 is CSSGNGYTF. CDR3 coding DNA: TGCAGTTCTGGCAATGGCTACACCTTC.

The chain is built from TRBV19 and TRBJ2-3; D is tentatively TRBD1 or TRBD2 (5 bases each). This CDR3 spans 14 amino acids. The V and J ends lost 3 bases and 4 bases respectively, with 11 bases between them. The germline V gene has CDR1 LNHDA and CDR2 SQIVND (reference sequence). CDR3 DNA: TGTGCCAGTAGTATTCGAGGGACCGCAGATACGCAGTATTTT. It specifies CASSIRGTADTQYF. Full variable domain (remainder filled in from reference TRBV19 and TRBJ2-3): DGGITQSPKYLFRKEGQNVTLSCEQNLNHDAMYWYRQDPGQGLRLIYYSQIVNDFQKGDIAEGYSVSREKKESFPLTVTSAQKNPTAFYLCASSIRGTADTQYFGPGTRLTVL.

The chain links TRBV3-1 (or the pseudogene TRBV3-2) to TRBJ1-3; D is uncertain. The V gene lost 6 bases and the J gene lost 1 base, with 4 bases spanning the gap. Germline V gives CDR1 LGHDT, CDR2 YNNKEL (reference sequence). The CDR3 has 12 residues. CDR3 sequence: CASSPSGNTIYF. The CDR3 nucleotides read TGTGCCAGCAGTCCTTCTGGAAACACCATATATTTT.